This T cell receptor beta chain was found in a study of a mutant IDH1 vaccine in newly diagnosed glioma. Study context: Treated patients had a mean age of 40.4 years and an approximately 62% male, 37.5% female split. Antecedent treatment encompassed radiotherapy, temozolomide, or their combination; the majority received both.

Study-level points and caveats: Altogether, 80% to 95% of patients exhibited vaccine-induced immune responses. Among top peripheral T cell clonotypes, changes seemed unrelated to pseudoprogression.

As for time point: baseline, week 1 (first vaccination visit). Treatment denoted: pre-vaccination baseline after standard-of-care therapy. The repertoire was sequenced with immunoSEQ multiplex PCR; TCRdb's copy has only in-frame clones and lacks some. The repertoire holds approximately 70,000 clones, with 75% to 85% as singletons. The V and J ends lost 5 bases and 6 bases respectively, with 17 bases between them. Looked up from germline, CDR1 is SGHAT and CDR2 is FQNNGV. The CDR3 is made up of 14 amino acids. About this clone itself: The antigen remains unidentified.

Sequences were derived from PBMCs, sampled from a glioma patient treated with radiotherapy, temozolomide or both. This chain joins TRBV11-2 and TRBJ2-7; D not certain. The TCR originated in a man aged 45 to 65 with glioma. The CDR3 here is CASSVTRTQGEQYF. In nucleotides, the CDR3 is TGTGCCAGCAGCGTAACAAGAACCCAAGGCGAGCAGTACTTC.